The rows below give T cell receptor beta chains drawn from one sample of a study of beta chain features in type 1 diabetes. Method: immunoSEQ multiplex PCR; TCRdb's copy keeps in-frame clones and lacks some. This table has some 150,000 clones, 7% to 10% appearing once. Sequenced sample: central memory CD4+ T cells from blood. These receptors were collected from a man younger than 35 in good health. Both conserved end residues are part of each CDR3. Fields, in order: clone size, CDR3 length, J gene, V gene, CDR3 protein. Only some rows state a clone size, as once, few, many or a class for expanded clones.

. | 15 | TRBJ1-2 | TRBV7-2 | CASSLDPGQAYGYTF
few | 15 | TRBJ1-1 | TRBV15 | CATSRVEGMNTEAFF
. | 14 | TRBJ2-7 | TRBV7-2 | CASSLSQGAYEQYF
few | 14 | TRBJ1-4 | TRBV30 | CAWSPGGRDEKLFF
. | 14 | TRBJ2-7 | TRBV19 | CASSTGQGTYEQYF
many | 14 | TRBJ1-1 | TRBV29-1 | CSVEAARGRAEAFF
. | 16 | TRBJ2-1 | TRBV19 | CASSDVSRGVYNEQFF
few | 14 | TRBJ1-2 | TRBV5-1 | CASSLGMETKGYTF
. | 14 | TRBJ2-7 | TRBV6-6 | CASNLGGASNEQYF
few | 15 | TRBJ1-1 | TRBV27 | CASSPWTGGHTEAFF
. | 14 | TRBJ1-5 | TRBV5-4 | CASSLDRGDQPQHF
few | 15 | TRBJ1-6 | TRBV7-6 | CASSLGDSQNSPLHF
few | 15 | TRBJ2-2 | TRBV11-2 | CASSPDRAPTGELFF
. | 16 | TRBJ2-5 | TRBV7-2 | CASSLGGLAARVTQYF
. | 15 | TRBJ1-1 | TRBV4-1 | CASSQELRANTEAFF
. | 16 | TRBJ2-5 | TRBV7-2 | CASSSLSGGASETQYF
. | 14 | TRBJ2-7 | TRBV13 | CASRRQGGPYEQYF
many | 11 | TRBJ2-1 | TRBV7-2 | CASSEQQEQFF
few | 17 | TRBJ1-5 | TRBV19 | CASSTRQGVYSNQPQHF
. | 17 | TRBJ2-1 | TRBV21-1 | CASSKGPRDFPENEQFF
. | 16 | TRBJ2-1 | TRBV11-3 | CASSLAGTGGYNEQFF
. | 13 | TRBJ1-2 | TRBV11-2 | CASSPDSNYGYTF
. | 14 | TRBJ1-1 | TRBV6-6 | CASSFLLRNTEAFF
. | 16 | TRBJ2-7 | TRBV30 | CAWRLPGQAMSYEQYF
many | 15 | TRBJ1-6 | TRBV27 | CASRREEVYNSPLHF
. | 16 | TRBJ1-1 | TRBV7-9 | CASSRRGSVENTEAFF
. | 15 | TRBJ2-7 | TRBV27 | CASSLPGQVRHEQYF
. | 13 | TRBJ1-6 | TRBV10-3 | CASLGQGDSPLHF
few | 12 | TRBJ2-7 | TRBV5-1 | CASSSPADEQYF
. | 14 | TRBJ1-1 | TRBV5-1 | CASRPQGVNTEAFF
. | 14 | TRBJ2-7 | TRBV2 | CASKLAGAHYEQYF